The 18 T cell receptor beta chains below come from one sample, sequenced in a study of T cells in Graves' hyperthyroidism and ophthalmopathy. TCR beta CDR3 sequences were amplified from RNA transcripts. HTBI primers were employed in a first-round RT-PCR of the TCR CDR3. MiXCR was run by TCRdb on the multiplex PCR reads, yielding one entry per CDR3 protein. Of 300,000 to 450,000 distinct CDR3 sequences listed, roughly 15% are singletons. Sequenced input: blood. The receptors originated from a woman aged 30 to 39 with Graves' ophthalmopathy.

This clonotype was seen at least ten times. The chain couples TRBV6-1 to TRBJ2-7, with 11 bases aligning to TRBD1. The CDR3 loop spans 17 amino acids. With V trimmed by 6 bases and J by 3 bases, 13 bases remained unmatched. Germline CDR1 MNHNS, CDR2 SASEGT. In nucleotides, the CDR3 is TGTGCCAGCAGCGCCGGGACAGGGGGACGAAGAATCTACGAGCAGTACTTC. The encoded protein is CASSAGTGGRRIYEQYF.

The rearrangement links TRBV20-1 to TRBJ2-7, with 10 positions matching TRBD1. The V segment lost 6 bases and the J segment 0 bases; nucleotides outside the gene matches: 20. Germline V gene data show CDR1 as DFQATT and CDR2 as SNEGSKA (reference sequence). The CDR3 runs to 19 residues. This CDR3 is CSAENGPGTGAGGSYEQYF. The CDR3 coding sequence is TGCAGTGCCGAAAACGGCCCCGGGACAGGGGCAGGTGGCTCCTACGAGCAGTACTTC.

This clonotype was seen at least ten times. This chain connects TRBV6-1 to TRBJ2-7; TRBD1 agrees at 7 bases. This CDR3 spans 15 amino acids. The junction had 7 bases not matched to a gene; V was cut back by 2 bases and J by 3 bases. CDR1 is MNHNS and CDR2 is SASEGT in the germline V gene. The CDR3 DNA reads as TGTGCCAGCAGTGAAAGGAGGACAGGTAACTACGAGCAGTACTTC. This gives the protein CASSERRTGNYEQYF.

The chain uses TRBV7-9 and TRBJ2-3; 8 bases agree with TRBD2. The CDR3 runs 13 residues. J was trimmed by 9 bases and V by 7 bases; bases with no gene match: 9. The germline gives CDR1 SEHNR, CDR2 FQNEAQ (reference sequence). The CDR3 nucleotides are TGTGCCAGCATATTATCTGGACTAGCCACGCAGTATTTT. It specifies CASILSGLATQYF. The full variable domain, its missing parts supplied by reference TRBV7-9 and TRBJ2-3, is DTGVSQNPRHKITKRGQNVTFRCDPISEHNRLYWYRQTLGQGPEFLTYFQNEAQLEKSRLLSDRFSAERPKGSFSTLEIQRTEQGDSAMYLCASILSGLATQYFGPGTRLTVL.

This clonotype was detected only a few times. This chain links TRBV19 with TRBJ1-1, with TRBD1 identical over 12 bases. Losses at the gene ends were 9 bases for V and 0 bases for J; bases not matched to a gene: 5. CDR3 length: 15 amino acids. Germline loops: CDR1 LNHDA, CDR2 SQIVND (reference sequence). The CDR3 loop reads CASTGTGGVNTEAFF. The CDR3 DNA is TGTGCCAGCACCGGGACAGGGGGCGTGAACACTGAAGCTTTCTTT. Complete variable domain (other parts from reference TRBV19 and TRBJ1-1): DGGITQSPKYLFRKEGQNVTLSCEQNLNHDAMYWYRQDPGQGLRLIYYSQIVNDFQKGDIAEGYSVSREKKESFPLTVTSAQKNPTAFYLCASTGTGGVNTEAFFGQGTRLTVV.

This clonotype has a handful of counts. CDR3 sequence (DNA): TGTGCCAGCAGTTACCCGGACGGGGGAGACTATGGCTACACCTTC. Amino acids: CASSYPDGGDYGYTF. The chain employs TRBV6-6 and TRBJ1-2; D is perhaps TRBD1 (5 bases). CDR3 size: 15 residues. CDR1 and CDR2 from the germline V gene are MNHNY and SVGAGI (reference sequence). The germline V and J ends were trimmed by 2 bases and 3 bases, with 13 bases remaining between them.

This clonotype was detected many times. The chain carries TRBV6-4 and TRBJ1-1; 8 bases fit TRBD1. The CDR3 runs to 13 residues. With V trimmed by 6 bases and J by 3 bases, 3 bases remained unmatched. CDR1 and CDR2 from the germline V gene are MRHNA and SNTAGT. The CDR3 loop is CASRTGADTEAFF. DNA for the CDR3: TGTGCCAGCAGGACAGGGGCCGACACTGAAGCTTTCTTT.

This clonotype appeared a few times. A much larger clone differs from this one at a single base, so this may be a read error. The gene calls are TRBV12-3 or TRBV12-4 and TRBJ1-6, with D possibly being TRBD1 (5 bases). The CDR3 totals 14 residues. V was clipped by 6 bases and J by 9 bases, with 15 bases between them. The CDR3 spells CASRSYRSSSPLHF. The CDR3 coding sequence is TGTGCCAGCAGGTCCTACAGGAGTAGTTCACCCCTCCACTTT.

This sequence joins TRBV20-1 and TRBJ2-7; TRBD1 aligns across 7 bases. The CDR3 has 16 amino acids. V was clipped by 0 bases and J by 5 bases; unmatched bases: 13. Germline V gene lookup returns CDR1 DFQATT and CDR2 SNEGSKA (reference sequence). The CDR3 sequence is CSAREDPTGLADEQYF. DNA of the CDR3: TGCAGTGCTAGAGAGGACCCGACAGGGTTGGCCGACGAGCAGTACTTC.

The chain carries TRBV12-3 or TRBV12-4 and TRBJ2-1; D remains unclear. V was cut by 4 bases and J by 3 bases, with 10 bases left in between. This CDR3 has 14 amino acids. The CDR3 nucleotides are TGTGCCAGCAGTTACCCGGACCGCTACAATGAGCAGTTCTTC. As protein: CASSYPDRYNEQFF.

This clonotype came up many times. The chain is built from TRBV7-2 and TRBJ1-1; possibly TRBD1 for D (6 bases). Trimming pared 5 bases from V and 7 bases from J, leaving 20 bases between. The germline CDR1 and CDR2 sequences are SGHTA and FQGNSA. The CDR3 runs 15 residues. The CDR3 loop is CASSRAQGSGGEAFF. DNA for the CDR3: TGTGCCAGCAGCCGAGCACAGGGATCCGGAGGTGAAGCTTTCTTT.

This clonotype was seen ten or more times. V usage is TRBV6-1 and J usage is TRBJ2-3; D unresolved. This CDR3 contains 11 residues. Germline CDR1 is MNHNS and CDR2 is SASEGT. Trimming removed 6 bases from V and 2 bases from J, with 3 bases in between. CDR3 coding DNA: TGTGCCAGCAGAAACACAGATACGCAGTATTTT. Translated, it gives CASRNTDTQYF.

A note on this clonotype: A much larger clone differs by one base, so this may be a read error. This chain uses TRBV27 with TRBJ2-4; no clear D gene. V gave up 11 bases and J gave up 0 bases, with 8 bases separating them. Germline V lookup: CDR1 MNHEY, CDR2 SMNVEV (reference sequence). CDR3 length: 12 amino acids. CDR3 amino acids: CAGRKAKNIQYF. CDR3 DNA sequence: TGTGCCGGCCGGAAAGCCAAAAACATTCAGTACTTC.

This clonotype was counted at least ten times. This chain uses TRBV7-2 with TRBJ2-5; 11 bases are shared with TRBD2. Losses at the gene ends were 3 bases for V and 3 bases for J; bases not matched to a gene: 9. The germline V gene has CDR1 SGHTA and CDR2 FQGNSA. This CDR3 is 17 amino acids long. This CDR3 is CASSFSGGETKKETQYF. In DNA, the CDR3 is TGTGCCAGCAGCTTTAGCGGGGGGGAGACCAAGAAAGAGACCCAGTACTTC.

In this sample, this clonotype turned up many times. The gene calls are TRBV4-1 and TRBJ1-1; D perhaps matches TRBD1 (6 bases). Germline values: CDR1 MGHRA, CDR2 YSYEKL. Trimming shortened V by 3 bases and J by 0 bases, and 14 bases separated the two germline ends. The CDR3 sequence is 16 residues long. This CDR3 is CASSHGQGQLNTEAFF. CDR3 nucleotides: TGCGCCAGCAGCCATGGGCAGGGGCAGTTGAACACTGAAGCTTTCTTT.

This clonotype was picked up a small number of times. Written as DNA, the CDR3 is TGTGCCAGCAGTACCAGGGAGTACGAGACCCAGTACTTC. The encoded protein is CASSTREYETQYF. This chain uses TRBV6-1 with TRBJ2-5; possibly TRBD1 or TRBD2 for D (5 bases each). The V gene's germline CDR1 is MNHNS and CDR2 SASEGT. This CDR3 region has 13 residues. V was clipped by 5 bases and J by 5 bases, with 12 bases between them.

There are many counts of this clonotype. CDR3 protein: CSADTSGGEGTDTQYF. The DNA for the CDR3 is TGCAGTGCTGACACTAGCGGGGGGGAAGGCACAGATACGCAGTATTTT. The J gene is TRBJ2-3, the V gene TRBV20-1; 13 nucleotides match TRBD2. Germline V gene sequence: CDR1 DFQATT, CDR2 SNEGSKA (reference sequence). This CDR3 contains 16 residues. V shed 5 bases and J 1 base; nucleotides not matched to a gene: 6.

This clonotype was seen at least ten times. The chain joins TRBV28 to TRBJ2-2; D unclear. Between the trimmed V and J ends, which lost 6 bases and 6 bases, there was a span of 11 bases. The CDR3 length is 13 residues. The germline V gene encodes CDR1 MDHEN and CDR2 SYDVKM. The CDR3 sequence is CASSLLGAGELFF. CDR3 coding DNA: TGTGCCAGCAGCCTTCTTGGAGCCGGGGAGCTGTTTTTT.